The 19 T cell receptor beta chains listed next were all sequenced from one sample in a study of cytomegalovirus exposure and HLA in healthy donors. 13 Jbeta primers and 60 Vbeta primers were used for the PCR. Only in-frame clones appear in the TCRdb table, and some are missing; sequencing was by immunoSEQ multiplex PCR. The sample yields 170,000 or so clones, 70% to 90% seen once. Material: PBMCs. The receptors were sampled from a woman in her 30s in good health and CMV-seronegative.

The J gene is TRBJ2-2, the V gene TRBV5-5; 8 nucleotides agree with TRBD1. V lost 0 bases to trimming and J lost 4 bases; unmatched junction nucleotides: 5. This CDR3 comprises 16 residues. Germline V gene data show CDR1 as SGHKS and CDR2 as YYEKEE (reference sequence). In nucleotides, the CDR3 is TGTGCCAGCAGCTTGGGCCAGGGGGCATCCACCGGGGAGCTGTTTTTT. It translates to CASSLGQGASTGELFF.

The CDR3 region is CASSLVIEVEQYF. CDR3 DNA: TGTGCCAGCAGCTTAGTAATCGAAGTCGAGCAGTACTTC. J is TRBJ2-5 and V is TRBV7-8; D unclear. The DNA end is more similar to TRBJ2-7, so the J call may be wrong. This CDR3 comprises 13 residues. Germline CDR1 and CDR2: SGHVS and FQNEAQ.

The gene calls are TRBV13 and TRBJ2-1; D might be TRBD1 (6 bases). With 6 bases removed from V and 2 bases from J, the gap between germline ends came to 17 bases. The CDR3 covers 16 residues. Germline values: CDR1 PRHDT, CDR2 FYEKMQ (reference sequence). CDR3 nucleotide sequence: TGTGCCAGCAGGGTGTGGGGGCCCCCGGCCTACAATGAGCAGTTCTTC. Translating it yields CASRVWGPPAYNEQFF.

The count of this clone is one. The J gene is TRBJ1-2, the V gene TRBV27; the D gene is possibly TRBD1 (6 bases). With 6 bases removed from V and 7 bases from J, the gap between germline ends came to 18 bases. The CDR3 sequence is 14 residues long. Germline CDR1 and CDR2: MNHEY and SMNVEV (reference sequence). The CDR3 reads CASSDPGQGLGYTF. The DNA of the CDR3 is TGTGCCAGCAGCGACCCGGGACAAGGCCTTGGCTACACCTTC.

This clone showed up just a few times. J is TRBJ2-3 and V is TRBV6-6; TRBD2 matches at 7 bases. CDR3 length: 13 amino acids. The junction had 6 bases not matched to a gene; V was cut back by 7 bases and J by 5 bases. The germline V gene has CDR1 MNHNY and CDR2 SVGAGI (reference sequence). Here the CDR3 reads CASTGGLQDTQYF. The CDR3 nucleotides are TGTGCCAGCACGGGGGGACTCCAAGATACGCAGTATTTT.

The rearrangement joins TRBV27 to TRBJ2-7; 9 bases map to TRBD1. The CDR3 spans 14 residues. The ends lost 5 bases at V and 2 bases at J; junction bases unmatched: 4. CDR1 MNHEY and CDR2 SMNVEV come from the germline V gene (reference sequence). The CDR3 nucleotides are TGTGCCAGCAGTCTACAGGGGGCTCCCTACGAGCAGTACTTC. As protein: CASSLQGAPYEQYF.

This rearrangement joins TRBV5-1 to TRBJ2-5, with D possibly being TRBD2 (6 bases). The J call may not be correct, given that the DNA end is closer to TRBJ2-7. The germline CDR1 and CDR2 sequences are SGHRS and YFSETQ. The CDR3 has 17 residues. The CDR3 loop reads CASSWGVGALSSYEQYF. The CDR3 coding sequence is TGCGCCAGCAGCTGGGGGGTTGGGGCCCTCAGCTCCTACGAGCAGTACTTC.

This clone has only a few counts. The V gene is TRBV28, the J gene TRBJ2-7; 8 nucleotides align to TRBD1. This CDR3 has 16 amino acids. Germline CDR1 reads MDHEN; CDR2 reads SYDVKM. The junction had 14 bases not matched to a gene; V was cut back by 3 bases and J by 7 bases. DNA for the CDR3: TGTGCCAGCAGTTTCGGAGGTCAGGGGGCTGGAGGGGAGCAGTACTTC. Protein product: CASSFGGQGAGGEQYF.

The V call is TRBV13, the J call TRBJ2-7; no firm D call. V was trimmed by 0 bases and J by 6 bases, leaving 6 bases between them. The CDR3 covers 12 residues. From germline, CDR1 is PRHDT and CDR2 FYEKMQ (reference sequence). Here the CDR3 reads CASSLGGREQYF. The DNA for the CDR3 is TGTGCCAGCAGCTTAGGGGGCCGCGAGCAGTACTTC.

This chain connects TRBV18 to TRBJ2-5; 7 nucleotides line up with TRBD1. The CDR3 extends over 14 amino acids. V lost 1 base, J lost 2 bases, and 1 base stayed unmatched. Per germline, CDR1 KGHSH and CDR2 LQKENI. The CDR3 DNA follows: TGTGCCAGCTCACCACTGGACAGGCAAGAGACCCAGTACTTC. Residues: CASSPLDRQETQYF. Full variable domain (remainder filled in from reference TRBV18 and TRBJ2-5): NAGVMQNPRHLVRRRGQEARLRCSPMKGHSHVYWYRQLPEEGLKFMVYLQKENIIDESGMPKERFSAEFPKEGPSILRIQQVVRGDSAAYFCASSPLDRQETQYFGPGTRLLVL.

The chain employs TRBV4-1 and TRBJ2-3; D call uncertain. Trimming removed 2 bases at V and 5 bases at J, with 17 bases between. Germline V gene data show CDR1 as MGHRA and CDR2 as YSYEKL. CDR3 length: 16 residues. For the CDR3, the DNA is TGCGCCAGCAGCCAATCGCGCGCCCGGAGTTTAGATACGCAGTATTTT. Encoded protein: CASSQSRARSLDTQYF.

This chain links TRBV6-5 with TRBJ1-2, with 10 bases matching TRBD1. The CDR3 has 14 amino acids. Germline V gene lookup returns CDR1 MNHEY and CDR2 SVGAGI. The junction had 1 base not matched to a gene; V was cut back by 6 bases and J by 0 bases. The CDR3 here is CASSDRGPNYGYTF. CDR3 coding DNA: TGTGCCAGCAGCGACAGGGGGCCTAACTATGGCTACACCTTC.

The genes are TRBV7-9 and TRBJ2-7; weak D call: TRBD2 (5 bases). Germline CDR1 SEHNR, CDR2 FQNEAQ (reference sequence). V gave up 1 base and J gave up 6 bases, with 16 bases separating them. The CDR3 sequence is 15 residues long. The CDR3 DNA is TGTGCCAGCAGCTTAGTGGGTGCCGGGATTGGCGAGCAGTACTTC. The encoded protein is CASSLVGAGIGEQYF.

This clone occurred once. The sample contains more than one DNA sequence encoding this CDR3. CDR3 nucleotides: TGTGCCAGCAGCTTAGGGCAGAACACTGAAGCTTTCTTT. Translating it yields CASSLGQNTEAFF. The chain recombines TRBV7-9 with TRBJ1-1; unclear D gene. Germline CDR1 SEHNR, CDR2 FQNEAQ (reference sequence). CDR3 length equals 13 residues. The V end was cut by 1 base, the J end by 1 base, with 4 bases between. The full variable domain, its missing parts supplied by reference TRBV7-9 and TRBJ1-1, is DTGVSQNPRHKITKRGQNVTFRCDPISEHNRLYWYRQTLGQGPEFLTYFQNEAQLEKSRLLSDRFSAERPKGSFSTLEIQRTEQGDSAMYLCASSLGQNTEAFFGQGTRLTVV.

There are a few counts of this clone. The V call is TRBV2, the J call TRBJ2-7; 8 bases align to TRBD1. The CDR3 sequence is 14 residues long. V trimming: 2 bases; J trimming: 3 bases; junction bases outside the gene matches: 3. CDR1 and CDR2 from the germline V gene are SNHLY and FYNNEI. CDR3 sequence reads: CASSEQGAGYEQYF. CDR3 sequence (DNA): TGTGCCAGCAGTGAACAGGGGGCGGGCTACGAGCAGTACTTC.

This chain connects TRBV20-1 to TRBJ2-7; D remains unclear. CDR1 is DFQATT, CDR2 SNEGSKA, per germline (reference sequence). V was trimmed by 6 bases and J by 3 bases, leaving 9 bases between them. This CDR3 is 11 amino acids long. The CDR3 reads CSAHSNYEQYF. In DNA form, the CDR3 reads TGCAGTGCGCACAGTAACTACGAGCAGTACTTC.

The chain recombines TRBV19 with TRBJ2-1, with D unresolved. From germline, CDR1 is LNHDA and CDR2 SQIVND (reference sequence). V was trimmed by 5 bases and J by 4 bases, leaving 3 bases between them. The CDR3 contains 11 residues. The CDR3 DNA reads as TGTGCCAGTAGTCGTTACAATGAGCAGTTCTTC. This translates into CASSRYNEQFF.

The rearrangement uses TRBV6-1 and TRBJ1-3, with D perhaps matching TRBD1 (5 bases). CDR3 length: 14 amino acids. The V gene lost 6 bases and the J gene lost 1 base, with 10 bases spanning the gap. Germline V gene data show CDR1 as MNHNS and CDR2 as SASEGT. CDR3 in DNA: TGTGCCAGCAGGGCGGGGACGTCTGGAAACACCATATATTTT. It is translated as CASRAGTSGNTIYF.

The chain combines TRBV7-2 with TRBJ1-1, with 9 bases identical to TRBD1. Trimming at V came to 0 bases and at J to 1 base, leaving 6 bases not matched to a gene. CDR1 SGHTA and CDR2 FQGNSA come from the germline V gene. There are 17 residues in the CDR3. CDR3 residues: CASSLAWDRVSNTEAFF. Here the CDR3 DNA reads TGTGCCAGCAGCTTAGCGTGGGACAGGGTTTCGAACACTGAAGCTTTCTTT.